The table lists the clone carrying this T cell receptor beta chain with a count of one. Its matching antigen is unknown. V lost 6 bases to trimming and J lost 3 bases; unmatched junction nucleotides: 7. The CDR3 length is 14 residues. Per the germline V gene, CDR1 is KGHSH and CDR2 is LQKENI. These data belong to a study of CD8 T cells in Susac syndrome. Study findings and constraints: TCR sequencing and HLA analysis covered a relatively small number of individuals.

Random-hexamer reverse transcription was applied to about 0.5 to 1 ug RNA. Amplification of the TCR beta CDR3 was carried out by immunoSEQ multiplex PCR, which spanned a total of 54 Vbeta and 13 Jbeta segments. TCRdb passed the immunoSEQ multiplex PCR reads through MiXCR, listing each CDR3 protein once. The sample lists a few hundred thousand distinct CDR3 sequences; over 90% were seen once. High-throughput TCR beta sequencing covered peripheral CD8+ and CD4+ T cells. TEMRA cells were FACS-enriched, unlike CD8+ and CD4+ T cells, which were negatively isolated. The sequence derives from a human donor with multiple sclerosis. The sequenced material came from CD4+ T cells from PBMCs. The genes are TRBV18 and TRBJ2-5, with 7 bases that match TRBD1. CDR3 region: CASSPRQGKETQYF. The CDR3, as DNA: TGTGCCAGCTCTCCCCGACAGGGTAAAGAGACCCAGTACTTC.